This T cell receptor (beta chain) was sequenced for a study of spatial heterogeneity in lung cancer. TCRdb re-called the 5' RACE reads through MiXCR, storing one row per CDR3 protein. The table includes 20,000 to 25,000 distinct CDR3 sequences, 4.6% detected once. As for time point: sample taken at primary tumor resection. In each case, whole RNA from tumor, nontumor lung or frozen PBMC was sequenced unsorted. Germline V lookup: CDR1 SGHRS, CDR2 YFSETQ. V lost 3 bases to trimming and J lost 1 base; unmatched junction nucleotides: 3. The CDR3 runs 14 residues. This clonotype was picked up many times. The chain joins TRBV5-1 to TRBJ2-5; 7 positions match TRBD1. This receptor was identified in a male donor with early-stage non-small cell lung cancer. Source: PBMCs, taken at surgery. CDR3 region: CASSSGQIQETQYF. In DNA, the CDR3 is TGCGCCAGCAGCTCGGGACAGATCCAAGAGACCCAGTACTTC.